This T cell receptor (beta chain) derives from a study of regulatory T cells in long-lasting Graves disease. As to time point: newly diagnosed GD, antithyroid drugs for less than 3 months. Isolated PBMC RNA provided the starting material for the TCR library. In its sample, this clonotype was seen many times. TCR beta libraries were built with iRepertoire HTBI primers and Arm-PCR of CDR3 regions. TCRdb itself ran the multiplex PCR reads through MiXCR, one entry per CDR3 protein. Among about 350,000 distinct CDR3 sequences listed, around 15% were seen once. CDR1 is SNHLY and CDR2 is FYNNEI in the germline V gene. The CDR3 has 14 amino acids. The V end was cut by 9 bases, the J end by 0 bases, with 12 bases between. The data also belong to a second study, concerning T cells in Graves' hyperthyroidism and ophthalmopathy. That work states: Clinical symptoms, serum thyroxine, TRAb, thyroid ultrasound and orbital computed tomography established diagnosis.

Sequences were derived from peripheral blood mononuclear cells (PBMCs), sampled at new diagnosis, from a patient treated with antithyroid drugs. The chain couples TRBV2 to TRBJ1-5; D is possibly TRBD1 (6 bases). The clonotype was recovered from a middle-aged man with Graves disease. The CDR3 DNA sequence: TGTGCCAGTAGGGGGGGGTTTAGCAATCAGCCCCAGCATTTT. It is translated as CASRGGFSNQPQHF.